A selection of T cell receptor beta chains follows, all from one sample in a study of blood T cells in healthy people across ages. TCRdb re-derived calls from the 5' RACE reads in MiXCR, one entry per CDR3 protein. The table records about 640,000 distinct CDR3 sequences, around three fifths of them present only once. Sequenced input: blood. The source is a man in his sixties in good health. Both conserved end residues are part of each CDR3. A D gene is named only where the DNA matches it firmly. Rows give clone size only sometimes, using once, few, many, or a class for an expanded clone.

v_call: TRBV29-1
d_call: NA
j_call: TRBJ2-3
clone_size: NA
cdr3_aa: CSVSENTDTQYF
cdr3_nt: TGCAGCGTATCAGAGAACACAGATACGCAGTATTTT

v_call: TRBV9
d_call: TRBD2
j_call: TRBJ2-2
clone_size: once
cdr3_aa: CASSLSGENTGELFF
cdr3_nt: TGTGCCAGCAGCCTTAGCGGGGAGAACACCGGGGAGCTGTTTTTT

v_call: TRBV20-1
d_call: NA
j_call: TRBJ2-7
clone_size: NA
cdr3_aa: CSARVGGVRHEQYF
cdr3_nt: TGCAGTGCTAGAGTAGGGGGAGTTCGCCACGAGCAGTACTTC

v_call: TRBV21-1
d_call: NA
j_call: TRBJ2-1
clone_size: few
cdr3_aa: CASSLQGTGQFF
cdr3_nt: TGTGCCAGCAGCTTACAGGGGACAGGGCAGTTCTTC

v_call: TRBV2
d_call: TRBD1
j_call: TRBJ2-5
clone_size: NA
cdr3_aa: CASSERTGRETQYF
cdr3_nt: TGTGCCAGCAGCGAACGGACAGGGAGGGAGACCCAGTACTTC

v_call: TRBV2
d_call: NA
j_call: TRBJ1-5
clone_size: few
cdr3_aa: CASQAFRNQPQHF
cdr3_nt: TGTGCCAGTCAGGCGTTTCGCAATCAGCCCCAGCATTTT

v_call: TRBV20-1
d_call: NA
j_call: TRBJ2-5
clone_size: NA
cdr3_aa: CSASRRVDEQYF
cdr3_nt: TGCAGTGCTAGCCGGAGGGTGGATGAGCAGTACTTC

v_call: TRBV4-2
d_call: TRBD2
j_call: TRBJ2-7
clone_size: NA
cdr3_aa: CASSQRLAGTYEQYF
cdr3_nt: TGTGCCAGCAGCCAAAGACTAGCGGGGACGTACGAGCAGTACTTC

v_call: TRBV5-1
d_call: TRBD2
j_call: TRBJ2-1
clone_size: once
cdr3_aa: CASLLLAGGRNEQFF
cdr3_nt: TGCGCCAGCCTACTCCTAGCGGGGGGGCGGAATGAGCAGTTCTTC

v_call: TRBV19
d_call: NA
j_call: TRBJ1-1
clone_size: NA
cdr3_aa: CASSTTRNTEAFF
cdr3_nt: TGTGCCAGTAGCACGACAAGGAACACTGAAGCTTTCTTT

v_call: TRBV28
d_call: NA
j_call: TRBJ2-1
clone_size: NA
cdr3_aa: CASSFEGRTYNEQFF
cdr3_nt: TGTGCCAGCAGTTTTGAGGGCCGGACCTACAATGAGCAGTTCTTC

v_call: TRBV7-2
d_call: NA
j_call: TRBJ2-3
clone_size: few
cdr3_aa: CASSSTPNEQYF
cdr3_nt: TGTGCCAGCAGCTCCACTCCAAACGAGCAGTATTTT

v_call: TRBV11-2
d_call: NA
j_call: TRBJ1-5
clone_size: NA
cdr3_aa: CASRKRGGVGNQPQHF
cdr3_nt: TGTGCCAGCAGGAAAAGGGGGGGCGTTGGCAATCAGCCCCAGCATTTT

v_call: TRBV4-2
d_call: NA
j_call: TRBJ1-5
clone_size: NA
cdr3_aa: CASSQGTDQHF
cdr3_nt: TGTGCCAGCAGCCAAGGGACAGACCAGCATTTT

v_call: TRBV7-9
d_call: NA
j_call: TRBJ1-2
clone_size: NA
cdr3_aa: CASSLGGHGHYGYTF
cdr3_nt: TGTGCCAGCAGCTTGGGGGGGCACGGACACTATGGCTACACCTTC

v_call: TRBV20-1
d_call: TRBD1
j_call: TRBJ2-7
clone_size: NA
cdr3_aa: CSAFKGAGEQYF
cdr3_nt: TGCAGTGCGTTTAAGGGGGCGGGCGAGCAGTACTTC

v_call: TRBV6-5
d_call: NA
j_call: TRBJ2-7
clone_size: NA
cdr3_aa: CASSLGMNDYEQYF
cdr3_nt: TGTGCCAGCAGCTTGGGGATGAACGACTACGAGCAGTACTTC

v_call: TRBV20-1
d_call: NA
j_call: TRBJ2-5
clone_size: NA
cdr3_aa: CSASTHAGRGRETQYF
cdr3_nt: TGCAGTGCTAGCACTCACGCGGGGCGCGGACGGGAGACCCAGTACTTC

v_call: TRBV12-3/TRBV12-4
d_call: NA
j_call: TRBJ1-1
clone_size: once
cdr3_aa: CASSWGDMNTEAFF
cdr3_nt: TGTGCCAGCAGTTGGGGAGACATGAACACTGAAGCTTTCTTT

v_call: TRBV29-1
d_call: TRBD2
j_call: TRBJ2-1
clone_size: NA
cdr3_aa: CSVGPSGGNEQFF
cdr3_nt: TGCAGCGTTGGCCCTAGCGGGGGAAATGAGCAGTTCTTC

v_call: TRBV20-1
d_call: TRBD1
j_call: TRBJ1-2
clone_size: NA
cdr3_aa: CSARVGQGGLGYTF
cdr3_nt: TGCAGTGCTAGAGTGGGACAGGGGGGACTAGGCTACACCTTC

v_call: TRBV10-3
d_call: TRBD1
j_call: TRBJ2-7
clone_size: NA
cdr3_aa: CAITDGQVYEQYF
cdr3_nt: TGTGCCATAACGGATGGACAGGTCTACGAGCAGTACTTC

v_call: TRBV24-1
d_call: TRBD1
j_call: TRBJ2-7
clone_size: NA
cdr3_aa: CATSDPRTGTYEQYF
cdr3_nt: TGTGCCACCAGTGATCCACGGACAGGGACCTACGAGCAGTACTTC

v_call: TRBV6-6
d_call: NA
j_call: TRBJ1-6
clone_size: NA
cdr3_aa: CASSYSGGAGNSPLHF
cdr3_nt: TGTGCCAGCAGTTACTCGGGAGGGGCTGGTAATTCACCCCTCCACTTT

v_call: TRBV7-9
d_call: NA
j_call: TRBJ2-4
clone_size: NA
cdr3_aa: CASSWGAMEQYF
cdr3_nt: TGTGCCAGCAGCTGGGGGGCTATGGAGCAGTACTTC

v_call: TRBV4-2
d_call: TRBD2
j_call: TRBJ2-3
clone_size: NA
cdr3_aa: CASSDTQGSGGSDTQYF
cdr3_nt: TGTGCCAGCAGCGACACACAGGGCAGCGGGGGGTCAGATACGCAGTATTTT